This TCR beta chain emerged from a study of identical twins. Findings of the study overall: Abundant cord blood beta clonotypes carried fewer insertions; memory repertoires showed none. Out-of-frame alpha sequences shared by twins were enriched for low generation probability. The authors drew conclusions from cross-sectional statistical analysis rather than following the same donors.

Regarding this clonotype: Its antigen is still unknown.

TCRdb processed the 5' RACE reads anew with MiXCR; each CDR3 protein has one entry. The sample consists of some 200,000 distinct CDR3 sequences, roughly 7.5% of them appearing once. The germline CDR1 and CDR2 sequences are ENHRY and SYGVKD. This CDR3 contains 13 residues. Trimming cost V 0 bases and J 4 bases, with 6 bases left between them. These same records also appear under a second study, on yellow fever vaccine responses in identical twins. That work states: Vaccine-induced T cell responses in twins were reportedly observed to appear partly convergent, partly personalized.

Specimen: memory (CD45RO+) T cells sorted from blood. V is TRBV10-3 and J is TRBJ2-5, with D hard to call. This TCR was sampled from a young woman in good health. The chain's CDR3 is CAISESVVETQYF. DNA of the CDR3: TGTGCCATCAGTGAGTCGGTGGTAGAGACCCAGTACTTC.